The entry below describes one T cell receptor (beta chain). The antigen is not known. From the 5' RACE reads, TCRdb called clonotypes with MiXCR, one entry per CDR3 protein. The sample shows approximately 500,000 distinct CDR3 sequences, 13% to 15% of them seen only once. Every sampled donor was Caucasian and healthy. These data belong to a study of identical twins. Study-wide results and caveats: Modelling approaches yielded underestimates of out-of-frame TCR alpha sharing between monozygotic twins. Weaker excess twin sharing was observed in beta out-of-frame sequences. Abundant cord blood beta clonotypes carried fewer insertions; memory repertoires showed none.

This CDR3 has 15 amino acids. Germline V CDR1 and CDR2: KGHSH, LQKENI. V was shortened by 1 base and J by 5 bases, with 13 bases between the two germline ends. The same sample was also studied in work on yellow fever vaccine responses in identical twins.

The genes are TRBV18 and TRBJ2-3, with a possible D match to TRBD2 (5 bases). This TCR came from a woman between 18 and 29 years old in good health. The sample comprised CD4+ T cells sorted from blood. The CDR3: CASSPQEGVVDTQYF. In DNA, the CDR3 is TGTGCCAGCTCACCACAAGAGGGAGTAGTAGATACGCAGTATTTT. The complete variable domain, with remaining parts taken from reference TRBV18 and TRBJ2-3, reads NAGVMQNPRHLVRRRGQEARLRCSPMKGHSHVYWYRQLPEEGLKFMVYLQKENIIDESGMPKERFSAEFPKEGPSILRIQQVVRGDSAAYFCASSPQEGVVDTQYFGPGTRLTVL.